This TCR beta chain was identified in a study of blood T cell repertoires in COVID-19. Looking at the study overall: The United States, Italy and Spain provided the acute and convalescent COVID-19 samples. In each case, the material was cDNA or gDNA derived from T cells, B-cell-depleted T cells, or PBMCs.

Assay: immunoSEQ multiplex PCR; the TCRdb copy retains only in-frame clones and omits some. The sample lists around 280,000 clones; around nine tenths were seen once. This CDR3 has 15 residues. V was pared by 1 base and J by 5 bases, with 12 bases between. Germline values: CDR1 MNHEY, CDR2 SMNVEV (reference sequence). The sample was peripheral blood. V is TRBV27 and J is TRBJ2-1; perhaps TRBD1 as D (6 bases). The TCR sequence derives from a young woman with COVID-19, enrolled during active disease. The CDR3 DNA sequence: TGTGCCAGCAGTTTATATCCAGGGGTCCACAATGAGCAGTTCTTC. Its protein is CASSLYPGVHNEQFF.